The entry below describes one T cell receptor beta chain. The record originates from a study of blood T cell repertoires in COVID-19. Whole-study context: The samples span acute and convalescent COVID-19 from the United States, Italy and Spain.

Per the germline V gene, CDR1 is LNHDA and CDR2 is SQIVND (reference sequence). J lost 3 bases, V lost 4 bases, and 5 bases had no gene match. The CDR3 sequence is 15 residues long. As handled by the study authors: Amplification of reference gene primers provided the estimated nucleated cell counts. The protocol was immunoSEQ multiplex PCR, while the TCRdb copy is restricted to in-frame clones and leaves out a portion. Clonal size and the V and J genes are those of that table, whereas D and trimming came from the DNA. There are about 60,000 clones in the sample; around four fifths occur only once, and about 29% lies in the top ten.

This clonotype was sampled from a human donor in a cohort sampled during active COVID-19. The sample comprised peripheral blood. V gene TRBV19 combines with J gene TRBJ1-4; TRBD1 agrees at 7 bases. CDR3 sequence (DNA): TGTGCCAGTAGTAAAATGGGACAGCCTAATGAAAAACTGTTTTTT. Protein: CASSKMGQPNEKLFF.